Detailed here is one T cell receptor beta chain. Its antigen is not known. Trimming took off 3 bases at V and 6 bases at J, with 14 bases between the two ends. This CDR3 region has 14 residues. Germline V gives CDR1 KGHSH, CDR2 LQKENI. The data were taken from a study of cytomegalovirus exposure and HLA in healthy donors. Findings of the study overall: The investigators catalogued 150 to 200 TCR beta chains as cytomegalovirus-associated.

This table comes from immunoSEQ multiplex PCR, and its TCRdb copy is limited to in-frame clones, with some not included. The sample consists of 250,000 to 350,000 clones, 85% to 90% of them appearing once. The chain uses TRBV18 and TRBJ1-1, with D possibly TRBD1 on 5 matching bases. The sequence was obtained from a woman under 30 in good health and CMV-seronegative. Sequencing was done on a sample of PBMCs. CDR3 sequence: CASSPTTGLPEAFF. The CDR3 coding sequence is TGTGCCAGCTCACCCACAACAGGATTGCCTGAAGCTTTCTTT.